Included here is one T cell receptor beta chain sequence, with context. This specimen belongs to a study of shared clonotypes between healthy human individuals. This CDR3 is 14 amino acids long. With 7 bases removed from V and 3 bases from J, the gap between germline ends came to 11 bases. Germline loops: CDR1 SGHNT, CDR2 YYREEE (reference sequence). Profiled with immunoSEQ multiplex PCR; TCRdb holds only in-frame clones, not every one. This table holds 950,000 to 1,100,000 clones, about 75% found once. The chain couples TRBV5-4 to TRBJ2-6, with D uncertain. The receptor was isolated from a man between 18 and 35 years old in good health. Sequenced material: memory CD4+ T cells sorted from blood. Indicated subset: CD45RA-negative fraction. The CDR3 nucleotides are TGTGCCAGCCGGCTCTGGGGTGGGGCCAACGTCCTGACTTTC. Amino acid sequence: CASRLWGGANVLTF.